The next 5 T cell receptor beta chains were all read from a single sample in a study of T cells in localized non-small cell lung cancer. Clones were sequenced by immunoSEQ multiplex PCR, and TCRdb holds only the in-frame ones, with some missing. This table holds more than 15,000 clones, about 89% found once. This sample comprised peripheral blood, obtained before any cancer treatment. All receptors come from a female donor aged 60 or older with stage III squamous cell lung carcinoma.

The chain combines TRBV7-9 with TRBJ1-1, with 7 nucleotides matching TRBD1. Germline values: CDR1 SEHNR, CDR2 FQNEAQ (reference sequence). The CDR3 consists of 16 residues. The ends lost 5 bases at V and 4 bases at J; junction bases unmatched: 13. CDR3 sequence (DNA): TGTGCCAGCAGCCCCTACCGGGCAGGGGGTGGCACTGAAGCTTTCTTT. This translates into CASSPYRAGGGTEAFF.

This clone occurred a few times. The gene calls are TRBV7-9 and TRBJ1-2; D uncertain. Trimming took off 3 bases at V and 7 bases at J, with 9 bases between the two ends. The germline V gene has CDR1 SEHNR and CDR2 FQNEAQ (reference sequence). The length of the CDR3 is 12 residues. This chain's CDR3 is CASSFPGSGYTF. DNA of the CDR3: TGTGCCAGCAGCTTTCCCGGGTCTGGCTACACCTTC. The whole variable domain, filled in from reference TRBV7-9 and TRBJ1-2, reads DTGVSQNPRHKITKRGQNVTFRCDPISEHNRLYWYRQTLGQGPEFLTYFQNEAQLEKSRLLSDRFSAERPKGSFSTLEIQRTEQGDSAMYLCASSFPGSGYTFGSGTRLTVV.

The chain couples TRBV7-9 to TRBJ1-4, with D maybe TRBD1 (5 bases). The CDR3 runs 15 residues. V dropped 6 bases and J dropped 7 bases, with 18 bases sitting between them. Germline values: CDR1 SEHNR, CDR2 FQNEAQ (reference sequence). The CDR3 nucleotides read TGTGCCAGCAGTTCCACAGGAGACGGGCTTGAAAAACTGTTTTTT. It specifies CASSSTGDGLEKLFF.

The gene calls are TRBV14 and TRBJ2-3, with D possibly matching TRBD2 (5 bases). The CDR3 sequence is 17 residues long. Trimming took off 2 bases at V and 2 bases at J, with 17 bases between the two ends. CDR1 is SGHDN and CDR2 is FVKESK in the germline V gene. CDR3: CASSQRTGTRTTDTQYF. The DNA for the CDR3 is TGTGCCAGCAGCCAACGAACGGGAACTAGAACCACAGATACGCAGTATTTT.

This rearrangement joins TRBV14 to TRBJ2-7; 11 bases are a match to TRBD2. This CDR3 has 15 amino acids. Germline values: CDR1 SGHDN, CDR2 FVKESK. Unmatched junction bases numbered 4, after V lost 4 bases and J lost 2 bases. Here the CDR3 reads CASSRGTSGPYEQYF. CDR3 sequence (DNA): TGTGCCAGCAGCCGGGGGACTAGCGGTCCCTACGAGCAGTACTTC.